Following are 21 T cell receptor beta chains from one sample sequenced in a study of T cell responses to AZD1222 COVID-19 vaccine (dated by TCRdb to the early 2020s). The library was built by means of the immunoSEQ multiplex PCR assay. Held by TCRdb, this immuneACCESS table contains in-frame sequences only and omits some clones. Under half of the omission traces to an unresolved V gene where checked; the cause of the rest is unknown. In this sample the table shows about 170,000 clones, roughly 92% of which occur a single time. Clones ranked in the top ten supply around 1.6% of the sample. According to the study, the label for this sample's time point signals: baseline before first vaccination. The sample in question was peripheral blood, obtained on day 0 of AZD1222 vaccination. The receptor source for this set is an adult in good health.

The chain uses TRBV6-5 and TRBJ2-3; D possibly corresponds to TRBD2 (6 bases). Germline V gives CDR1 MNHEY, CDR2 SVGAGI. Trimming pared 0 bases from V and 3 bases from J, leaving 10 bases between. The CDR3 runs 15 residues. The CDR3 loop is CASSYSGTSTDTQYF. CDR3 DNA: TGTGCCAGCAGTTACTCAGGGACTTCGACAGATACGCAGTATTTT.

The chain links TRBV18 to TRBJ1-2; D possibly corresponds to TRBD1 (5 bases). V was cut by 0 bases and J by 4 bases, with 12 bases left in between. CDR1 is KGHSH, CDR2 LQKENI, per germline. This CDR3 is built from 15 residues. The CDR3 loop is CASSPPGTGSYGYTF. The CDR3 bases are TGTGCCAGCTCACCACCCGGGACGGGCTCCTATGGCTACACCTTC.

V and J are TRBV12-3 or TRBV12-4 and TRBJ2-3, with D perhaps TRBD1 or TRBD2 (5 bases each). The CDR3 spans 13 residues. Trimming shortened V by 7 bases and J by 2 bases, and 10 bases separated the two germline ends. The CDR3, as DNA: TGTGCCAGCACCCTAGGGACCACAGATACGCAGTATTTT. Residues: CASTLGTTDTQYF.

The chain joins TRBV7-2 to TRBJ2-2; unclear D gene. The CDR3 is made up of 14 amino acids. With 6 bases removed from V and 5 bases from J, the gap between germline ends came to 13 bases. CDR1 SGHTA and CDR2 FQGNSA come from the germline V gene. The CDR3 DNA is TGTGCCAGCAGTTCCCAGTTGGTAACCGGGGAGCTGTTTTTT. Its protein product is CASSSQLVTGELFF.

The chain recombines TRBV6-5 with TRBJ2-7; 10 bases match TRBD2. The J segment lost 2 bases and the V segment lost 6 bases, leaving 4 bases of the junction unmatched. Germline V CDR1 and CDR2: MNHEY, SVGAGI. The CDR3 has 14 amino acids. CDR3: CASSKTSGPYEQYF. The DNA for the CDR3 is TGTGCCAGCAGCAAGACTAGCGGGCCCTACGAGCAGTACTTC.

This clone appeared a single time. In DNA form, the CDR3 reads TGTGCCAGCAGCGTAGGGCCCCTTTGGGAGCAGTACTTC. It yields the protein CASSVGPLWEQYF. The rearrangement uses TRBV9 and TRBJ2-7; D unresolved. The CDR3 has 13 residues. Per the germline V gene, CDR1 is SGDLS and CDR2 is YYNGEE. The V end was cut by 0 bases, the J end by 7 bases, with 11 bases between.

CDR3 sequence reads: CASRGQGNRNNEQFF. For the CDR3, the DNA is TGTGCCAGCAGAGGTCAGGGAAATCGAAACAATGAGCAGTTCTTC. The genes are TRBV2 and TRBJ2-1, with a possible D match to TRBD1 (5 bases). V was shortened by 6 bases and J by 5 bases, with 17 bases between the two germline ends. CDR3 length: 15 amino acids. Germline V gene sequence: CDR1 SNHLY, CDR2 FYNNEI.

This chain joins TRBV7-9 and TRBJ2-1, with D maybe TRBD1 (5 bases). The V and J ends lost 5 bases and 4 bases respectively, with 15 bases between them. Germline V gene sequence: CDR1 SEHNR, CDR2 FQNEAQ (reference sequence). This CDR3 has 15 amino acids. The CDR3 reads CASSPGGADYNEQFF. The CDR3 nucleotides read TGTGCCAGCAGCCCTGGTGGGGCGGATTACAATGAGCAGTTCTTC.

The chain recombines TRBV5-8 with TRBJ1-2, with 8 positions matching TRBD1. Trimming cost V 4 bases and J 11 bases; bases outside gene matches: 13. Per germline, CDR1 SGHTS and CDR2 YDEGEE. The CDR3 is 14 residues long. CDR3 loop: CASSESGTGRTYTF. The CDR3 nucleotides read TGTGCCAGCAGCGAATCCGGGACAGGAAGGACTTACACCTTC.

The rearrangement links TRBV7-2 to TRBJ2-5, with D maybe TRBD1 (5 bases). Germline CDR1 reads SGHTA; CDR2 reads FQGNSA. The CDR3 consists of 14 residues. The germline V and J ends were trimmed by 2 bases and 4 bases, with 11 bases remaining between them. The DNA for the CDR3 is TGTGCCAGCAGCTTAAGGGGCCGCCCAGAGACCCAGTACTTC. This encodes CASSLRGRPETQYF.

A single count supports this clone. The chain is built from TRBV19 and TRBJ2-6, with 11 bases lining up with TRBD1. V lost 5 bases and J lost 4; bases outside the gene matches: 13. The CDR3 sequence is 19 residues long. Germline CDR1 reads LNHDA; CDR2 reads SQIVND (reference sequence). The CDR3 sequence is CASSSRTGGLLFGANVLTF. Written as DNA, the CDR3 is TGTGCCAGTAGTTCCCGGACAGGGGGCCTCCTCTTCGGGGCCAACGTCCTGACTTTC.

The CDR3 DNA is TGTGCCAGCAGCGTCGGAACTGGAAACACCATATATTTT. Translating gives CASSVGTGNTIYF. The rearrangement joins TRBV12-3 or TRBV12-4 to TRBJ1-3; D remains ambiguous. The CDR3 consists of 13 residues. V lost 6 bases and J lost 2, with 8 bases in between.

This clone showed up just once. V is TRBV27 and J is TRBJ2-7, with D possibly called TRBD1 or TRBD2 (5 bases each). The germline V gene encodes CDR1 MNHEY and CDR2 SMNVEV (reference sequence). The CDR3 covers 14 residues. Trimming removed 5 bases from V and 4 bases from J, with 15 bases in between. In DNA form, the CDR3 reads TGTGCCAGCAGTCCCGGGACCGCCGGTTACGAGCAGTACTTC. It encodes CASSPGTAGYEQYF.

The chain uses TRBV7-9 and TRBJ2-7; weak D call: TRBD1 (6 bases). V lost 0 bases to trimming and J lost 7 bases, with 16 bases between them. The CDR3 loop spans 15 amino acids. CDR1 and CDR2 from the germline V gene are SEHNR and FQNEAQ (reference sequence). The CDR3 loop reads CASSLARSRGGEQYF. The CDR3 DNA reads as TGTGCCAGCAGCTTAGCCAGGAGCAGGGGTGGTGAGCAGTACTTC. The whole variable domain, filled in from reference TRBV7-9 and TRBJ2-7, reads DTGVSQNPRHKITKRGQNVTFRCDPISEHNRLYWYRQTLGQGPEFLTYFQNEAQLEKSRLLSDRFSAERPKGSFSTLEIQRTEQGDSAMYLCASSLARSRGGEQYFGPGTRLTVT.

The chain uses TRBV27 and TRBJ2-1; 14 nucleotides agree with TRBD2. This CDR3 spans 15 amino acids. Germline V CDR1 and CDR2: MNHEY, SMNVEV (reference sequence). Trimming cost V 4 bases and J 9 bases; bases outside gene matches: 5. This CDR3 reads CASSSGLAGGSEQFF. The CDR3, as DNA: TGTGCCAGCAGTTCCGGACTAGCGGGAGGTAGTGAGCAGTTCTTC.

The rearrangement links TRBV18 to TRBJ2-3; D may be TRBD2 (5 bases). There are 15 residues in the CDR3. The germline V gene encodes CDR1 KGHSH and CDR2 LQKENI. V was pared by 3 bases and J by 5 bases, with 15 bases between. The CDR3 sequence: CASSPDSPWGDTQYF. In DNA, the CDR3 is TGTGCCAGCTCACCGGACTCACCCTGGGGAGATACGCAGTATTTT.

This CDR3 reads CASSEPLAGGGPPYEQYF. CDR3 DNA sequence: TGCGCCAGCAGCGAACCCCTAGCGGGAGGGGGACCACCCTACGAGCAGTACTTC. The chain employs TRBV5-1 and TRBJ2-7; 12 positions match TRBD2. Trimming cost V 4 bases and J 2 bases; bases outside gene matches: 13. The CDR3 loop spans 18 amino acids. The germline CDR1 and CDR2 sequences are SGHRS and YFSETQ.

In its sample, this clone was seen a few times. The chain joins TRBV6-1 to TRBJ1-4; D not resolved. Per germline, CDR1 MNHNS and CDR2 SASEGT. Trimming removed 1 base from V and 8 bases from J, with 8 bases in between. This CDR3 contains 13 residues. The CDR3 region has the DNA TGTGCCAGCAGTGAAGGATACCGAGAAAAACTGTTTTTT. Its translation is CASSEGYREKLFF.

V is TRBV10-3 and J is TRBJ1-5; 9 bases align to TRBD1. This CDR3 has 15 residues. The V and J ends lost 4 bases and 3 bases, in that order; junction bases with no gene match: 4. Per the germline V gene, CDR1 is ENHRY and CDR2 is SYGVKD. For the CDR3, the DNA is TGTGCCATCAGTGGGGACAGGGTAAACAATCAGCCCCAGCATTTT. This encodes CAISGDRVNNQPQHF.

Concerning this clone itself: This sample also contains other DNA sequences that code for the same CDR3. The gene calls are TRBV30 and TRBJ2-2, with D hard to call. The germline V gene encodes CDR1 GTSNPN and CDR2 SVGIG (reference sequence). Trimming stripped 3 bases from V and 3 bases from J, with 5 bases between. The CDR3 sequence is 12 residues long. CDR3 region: CAWSRDTGELFF. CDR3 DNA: TGTGCCTGGAGCAGAGACACCGGGGAGCTGTTTTTT. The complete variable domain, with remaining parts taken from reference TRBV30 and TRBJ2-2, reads SQTIHQWPATLVQPVGSPLSLECTVEGTSNPNLYWYRQAAGRGLQLLFYSVGIGQISSEVPQNLSASRPQDRQFILSSKKLLLSDSGFYLCAWSRDTGELFFGEGSRLTVL.

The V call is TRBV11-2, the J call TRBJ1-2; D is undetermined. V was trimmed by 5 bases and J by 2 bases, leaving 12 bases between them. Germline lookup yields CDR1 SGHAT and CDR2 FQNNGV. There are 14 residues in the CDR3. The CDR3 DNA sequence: TGTGCCAGCAGCCCCCGGCAGGAAAACTATGGCTACACCTTC. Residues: CASSPRQENYGYTF.